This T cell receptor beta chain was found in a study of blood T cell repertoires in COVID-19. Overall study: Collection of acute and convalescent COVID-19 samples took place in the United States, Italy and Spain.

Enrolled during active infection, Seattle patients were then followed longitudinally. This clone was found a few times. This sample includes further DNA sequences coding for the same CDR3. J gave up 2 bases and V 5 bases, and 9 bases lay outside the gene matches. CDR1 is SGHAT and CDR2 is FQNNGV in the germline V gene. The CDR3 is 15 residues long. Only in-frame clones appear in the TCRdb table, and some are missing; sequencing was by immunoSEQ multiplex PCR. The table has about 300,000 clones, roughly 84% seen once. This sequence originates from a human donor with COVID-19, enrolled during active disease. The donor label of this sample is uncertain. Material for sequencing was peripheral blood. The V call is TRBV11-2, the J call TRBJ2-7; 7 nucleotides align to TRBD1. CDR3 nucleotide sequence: TGTGCCAGCAGCCCCGACAGGGACAGAACCTACGAGCAGTACTTC. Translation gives CASSPDRDRTYEQYF.